The 2 T cell receptor beta chains in this list originate from one sample, sequenced in a study of T cells after yellow fever vaccination. TCRdb re-derived calls from the 5' RACE reads in MiXCR, one entry per CDR3 protein. The sample comprises about 340,000 distinct CDR3 sequences, under 15% of which are singletons, and 2.5% to 4% rests with the top ten. The sequenced sample was CD4+ T cells sorted from PBMCs, obtained 15 days after the yellow fever booster vaccination. The source of these receptors is a man between 18 and 35 years old who received the YFV17D yellow fever vaccine.

The rearrangement joins TRBV12-3 or TRBV12-4 to TRBJ1-2; D uncertain. The CDR3 covers 12 residues. Between the trimmed V and J ends, which lost 4 bases and 6 bases, there was a span of 9 bases. The CDR3 nucleotides are TGTGCCAGCAGTTCTAAGGGTGATGGCTACACCTTC. As protein: CASSSKGDGYTF.

This clonotype was observed a handful of times. The chain is built from TRBV4-1 and TRBJ2-1, with a tentative D call TRBD1 (5 bases). Germline values: CDR1 MGHRA, CDR2 YSYEKL. Trimming cost V 2 bases and J 4 bases, with 9 bases left between them. The CDR3 spans 14 residues. The CDR3 sequence: CASSQYTGYNEQFF. Written as DNA, the CDR3 is TGCGCCAGCAGCCAATACACAGGTTACAATGAGCAGTTCTTC.